A single sample is the source of the 9 T cell receptor beta chains below, sequenced in a study of sequential checkpoint blockade in melanoma. Clones were read by immunoSEQ multiplex PCR, and TCRdb kept only the in-frame ones, dropping some. The table shows around 9,100 clones, with around 60% occurring only once. Noted treatment: randomized to nivolumab then ipilimumab (arm A) or the reverse (arm B). Sequenced here: CD8+ T cells sorted from blood (inferred from file names), sampled from a patient given nivolumab and ipilimumab in sequence. The receptors were gathered from a human donor with melanoma.

This clone was detected only a few times. V usage is TRBV9 and J usage is TRBJ1-4; the D gene is possibly TRBD1 (6 bases). Trimming cost V 6 bases and J 8 bases, with 20 bases left between them. The CDR3 runs 15 residues. CDR1 and CDR2 from the germline V gene are SGDLS and YYNGEE. The CDR3 DNA follows: TGTGCCAGCACTACTGGGGGCGGTGCTCGGGAAAAACTGTTTTTT. It codes for CASTTGGGAREKLFF.

The V call is TRBV11-3, the J call TRBJ1-4; D might be TRBD1 (6 bases). The CDR3 has 15 residues. Germline values: CDR1 SGHNT, CDR2 YENEEA. V was clipped by 5 bases and J by 0 bases, with 10 bases between them. The DNA for the CDR3 is TGTGCCAGCAGCAACGACAGGACAACTAATGAAAAACTGTTTTTT. It encodes CASSNDRTTNEKLFF.

Note on this clone: The sample contains more than one DNA sequence encoding this CDR3. The rearrangement links TRBV4-1 to TRBJ2-7; D gene uncertain. This CDR3 region has 14 residues. Germline CDR1 is MGHRA and CDR2 is YSYEKL. V was pared by 0 bases and J by 2 bases, with 8 bases between. CDR3 nucleotide sequence: TGCGCCAGCAGCCAAGATCGGCGGACCTACGAGCAGTACTTC. It codes for CASSQDRRTYEQYF.

This chain uses TRBV15 with TRBJ1-6; D gene uncertain. The germline V and J ends were trimmed by 5 bases and 0 bases, with 14 bases remaining between them. CDR1 and CDR2 from the germline V gene are LNHNV and YYDKDF (reference sequence). The CDR3 is made up of 17 amino acids. The CDR3 coding sequence is TGTGCCACCAGCGCTCAAGGTGGGAGCTCCTATAATTCACCCCTCCACTTT. Translating it yields CATSAQGGSSYNSPLHF.

The chain joins TRBV2 to TRBJ1-1; 8 nucleotides line up with TRBD1. CDR1 SNHLY and CDR2 FYNNEI come from the germline V gene. This CDR3 has 16 residues. J gave up 6 bases and V 5 bases, and 14 bases lay outside the gene matches. The CDR3 loop is CASSLGRDRSLPEAFF. The CDR3, as DNA: TGTGCCAGCAGTCTTGGCCGGGACAGGAGTCTGCCTGAAGCTTTCTTT.

The rearrangement links TRBV27 to TRBJ2-7; a possible D gene is TRBD1 (6 bases). Germline lookup yields CDR1 MNHEY and CDR2 SMNVEV (reference sequence). The CDR3 extends over 15 amino acids. Trimming removed 5 bases at V and 0 bases at J, with 14 bases between. The CDR3 DNA sequence: TGTGCCAGCAGTACCAACAGGGAGAGCTCCTACGAGCAGTACTTC. Translated: CASSTNRESSYEQYF.

V usage is TRBV27 and J usage is TRBJ1-5; 7 nucleotides match TRBD1. The germline V gene encodes CDR1 MNHEY and CDR2 SMNVEV (reference sequence). With 8 bases clipped from V and 6 bases from J, the junction kept 4 bases outside the gene matches. The CDR3 extends over 12 amino acids. The CDR3 DNA reads as TGTGCCAGCCGACAGGGAAGTCAGCCCCAGCATTTT. Its protein is CASRQGSQPQHF.

The J gene is TRBJ2-5, the V gene TRBV5-8; tentatively, D is TRBD2 (5 bases). The CDR3 loop spans 13 amino acids. Germline V gene lookup returns CDR1 SGHTS and CDR2 YDEGEE. The V and J ends lost 4 bases and 1 base respectively, with 8 bases between them. The CDR3 reads CASSARGQETQYF. In nucleotides, the CDR3 is TGTGCCAGCAGCGCCCGGGGCCAAGAGACCCAGTACTTC.

By proportion, this clone is medium-sized. This rearrangement joins TRBV4-3 to TRBJ1-4; TRBD1 might be the D (5 bases). In germline, CDR1 is LGHNA, CDR2 YSLEER. There are 16 residues in the CDR3. V lost 0 bases and J 5 bases, leaving 13 bases between the germline ends. CDR3 in DNA: TGCGCCAGCAGCCAAGAACAGGCCCCTAAGAATGAAAAACTGTTTTTT. This gives the protein CASSQEQAPKNEKLFF.